This T cell receptor beta chain appears in the sequencing data of a study of cytomegalovirus exposure and HLA in healthy donors. Across the study: The same platform was used for the 100 to 150 validation repertoires as for the 666 first-cohort repertoires, as reported in a later analysis.

Study outcomes and limitations: Rarity held for most TCR sequences, but there were some public TCRs that occurred in many donors. 150 to 200 TCR beta chains were listed as cytomegalovirus-associated.

To note about this clone: As yet, its antigen is unknown.

TCRdb keeps only in-frame clones here, not all; method: immunoSEQ multiplex PCR. The sample lists approximately 180,000 clones; 85% to 90% were seen once. The V gene's germline CDR1 is SNHLY and CDR2 FYNNEI. The CDR3 has 16 amino acids. The V and J ends lost 6 bases and 4 bases, in that order; junction bases with no gene match: 12. This sequence originates from a woman aged 25 to 39 in good health and CMV-seronegative. Sample: PBMCs. J is TRBJ2-3 and V is TRBV2; the match to TRBD2 covers 8 bases. This chain's CDR3 is CASRARTSTTADTQYF. The CDR3 DNA is TGTGCCAGCAGAGCTAGGACTAGCACGACCGCAGATACGCAGTATTTT. Looking up the rest from reference TRBV2 and TRBJ2-3 gives the full variable domain: EPEVTQTPSHQVTQMGQEVILRCVPISNHLYFYWYRQILGQKVEFLVSFYNNEISEKSEIFDDQFSVERPDGSNFTLKIRSTKLEDSAMYFCASRARTSTTADTQYFGPGTRLTVL.